A single sample gave rise to the 18 T cell receptor beta chains below, sequenced in a study of T cell changes during pregnancy in multiple sclerosis. Here immunoSEQ multiplex PCR was the method, and the copy in TCRdb shows in-frame clones only, minus some. The sample has 100,000 or so clones, 90% to 95% seen once; the top ten hold around 1.2%. Sequenced here: peripheral blood, sampled in the second trimester of pregnancy. The receptors derive from a female donor with multiple sclerosis, enrolled in a pregnancy study.

In this sample, this clone turned up once. V and J are TRBV5-5 and TRBJ2-3; D is undetermined. CDR1 SGHKS and CDR2 YYEKEE come from the germline V gene (reference sequence). V lost 4 bases and J 4 bases, leaving 19 bases between the germline ends. This CDR3 comprises 16 residues. CDR3 DNA sequence: TGTGCCAGCAGCCCCGGTGTGAGAAATCCGGCAGATACGCAGTATTTT. Translating gives CASSPGVRNPADTQYF.

The chain employs TRBV12-5 and TRBJ1-5; 11 bases are a match to TRBD1. The CDR3 contains 17 residues. Germline assignment: CDR1 LGHNT and CDR2 FRNRAP. The V gene end was trimmed by 9 bases and the J gene end by 2 bases; junction bases not matched to a gene: 12. CDR3 DNA sequence: TGTGCTAGCCGGCGGACAGGGGGCTGGGAGGGCAATCAGCCCCAGCATTTT. It codes for CASRRTGGWEGNQPQHF.

V gene TRBV5-1 combines with J gene TRBJ2-1; D possibly corresponds to TRBD1 (6 bases). Trimming removed 1 base at V and 0 bases at J, with 11 bases between. This CDR3 has 16 residues. The germline gives CDR1 SGHRS, CDR2 YFSETQ. As DNA, the CDR3 is TGCGCCAGCAGCTTGACAGGGAAAAGCTCCTACAATGAGCAGTTCTTC. This translates into CASSLTGKSSYNEQFF.

The chain is built from TRBV5-1 and TRBJ2-7, with a weak D call TRBD1 (7 bases). Germline CDR1 reads SGHRS; CDR2 reads YFSETQ. V was clipped by 4 bases and J by 2 bases, with 19 bases between them. The CDR3 is 16 residues long. In DNA form, the CDR3 reads TGCGCCAGCAGCAGGCTGCGGGACAGTGGACCCTACGAGCAGTACTTC. Translated: CASSRLRDSGPYEQYF. The variable domain in full, completed from reference TRBV5-1 and TRBJ2-7, reads KAGVTQTPRYLIKTRGQQVTLSCSPISGHRSVSWYQQTPGQGLQFLFEYFSETQRNKGNFPGRFSGRQFSNSRSEMNVSTLELGDSALYLCASSRLRDSGPYEQYFGPGTRLTVT.

The rearrangement links TRBV19 to TRBJ1-1; perhaps TRBD1 as D (6 bases). The V and J ends lost 5 bases and 1 base respectively, with 14 bases between them. Germline values: CDR1 LNHDA, CDR2 SQIVND (reference sequence). This CDR3 has 15 amino acids. CDR3 DNA sequence: TGTGCCAGTAGTTTCTACGGGACACCGAACACTGAAGCTTTCTTT. As protein: CASSFYGTPNTEAFF.

The V and J genes are TRBV29-1 and TRBJ2-1, with TRBD2 matching over 8 bases. V gave up 5 bases and J gave up 0 bases; unmatched junction bases: 9. CDR3 length: 16 amino acids. Germline CDR1 reads SQVTM; CDR2 reads ANQGSEA. The CDR3 protein is CSVHPVAGRSYNEQFF. The CDR3 nucleotides read TGCAGCGTTCATCCAGTAGCGGGACGCTCCTACAATGAGCAGTTCTTC.

This chain uses TRBV27 with TRBJ2-3, with D unclear. Trimming took 0 bases from V and 0 from J, leaving 4 bases between them. CDR3 size: 14 residues. Germline CDR1 MNHEY, CDR2 SMNVEV (reference sequence). The CDR3 nucleotides read TGTGCCAGCAGTTTATCGCGGAGCACAGATACGCAGTATTTT. Residues: CASSLSRSTDTQYF.

The genes are TRBV18 and TRBJ2-7; D is uncertain. Trimming stripped 2 bases from V and 3 bases from J, with 8 bases between. The CDR3 is 13 residues long. CDR1 is KGHSH and CDR2 is LQKENI in the germline V gene. The CDR3 bases are TGTGCCAGCTCACCAGCTGACAACTACGAGCAGTACTTC. It yields the protein CASSPADNYEQYF.

The rearrangement joins TRBV30 to TRBJ2-5; TRBD2 aligns across 10 bases. Germline V gene sequence: CDR1 GTSNPN, CDR2 SVGIG (reference sequence). This CDR3 has 16 residues. Losses at the gene ends were 2 bases for V and 1 base for J; bases not matched to a gene: 7. The CDR3 loop reads CAWSPLSGGAQETQYF. CDR3 sequence (DNA): TGTGCCTGGAGTCCGCTGAGCGGGGGGGCCCAAGAGACCCAGTACTTC.

The chain carries TRBV19 and TRBJ1-2; the D gene is possibly TRBD1 (6 bases). Germline V gene sequence: CDR1 LNHDA, CDR2 SQIVND (reference sequence). The V end was cut by 0 bases, the J end by 0 bases, with 17 bases between. The CDR3 sequence is 18 residues long. For the CDR3, the DNA is TGTGCCAGTAGTATAGATGCAGGGGAGCGATCAGCTAACTATGGCTACACCTTC. Protein sequence: CASSIDAGERSANYGYTF.

The chain couples TRBV5-4 to TRBJ2-7; D perhaps matches TRBD2 (6 bases). CDR1 is SGHNT, CDR2 YYREEE, per germline (reference sequence). The length of the CDR3 is 15 residues. V was shortened by 1 base and J by 5 bases, with 16 bases between the two germline ends. CDR3 sequence: CASSLPGTPGHEQYF. In DNA form, the CDR3 reads TGTGCCAGCAGCTTGCCCGGGACTCCGGGCCACGAGCAGTACTTC.

To note about this clone: At one of its ends the junction is not consistent with the germline gene, which may arise from a read error. Additional DNA sequences in this sample encode the identical CDR3. V and J are TRBV6-5 and TRBJ1-2; D call uncertain. Germline CDR1 is MNHEY and CDR2 is SVGAGI. The CDR3 consists of 14 residues. Here the CDR3 DNA reads TGTGCCAGCAGTTACATGCGGGGAAACTACGGCTACACCTTC. It yields the protein CASSYMRGNYGYTF.

V gene TRBV27 combines with J gene TRBJ2-7; possible D gene TRBD2, 6 bases. The CDR3 totals 13 residues. Germline CDR1 MNHEY, CDR2 SMNVEV (reference sequence). The germline V and J ends were trimmed by 6 bases and 0 bases, with 9 bases remaining between them. CDR3 in DNA: TGTGCCAGCAGGACCGGGAGCTCCTACGAGCAGTACTTC. This sequence encodes CASRTGSSYEQYF.

The gene calls are TRBV30 and TRBJ2-2; D perhaps matches TRBD1 (6 bases). The CDR3 length is 14 residues. Per germline, CDR1 GTSNPN and CDR2 SVGIG (reference sequence). V lost 5 bases and J lost 6, with 16 bases in between. The CDR3 sequence: CAWGRPKGAGELFF. As DNA, the CDR3 is TGTGCCTGGGGGCGCCCGAAGGGGGCCGGGGAGCTGTTTTTT.

CDR3 amino acids: CASSGGDRGDYGYTF. The CDR3 region has the DNA TGTGCCAGCAGCGGGGGGGACAGGGGTGACTATGGCTACACCTTC. The genes are TRBV7-3 and TRBJ1-2; 10 positions match TRBD1. The J segment lost 3 bases and the V segment lost 5 bases, leaving 6 bases of the junction unmatched. Germline CDR1 SGHTA, CDR2 FQGTGA. The CDR3 is 15 residues long.

The V and J genes are TRBV5-1 and TRBJ2-7, with TRBD2 as a possible D gene (6 bases). The germline gives CDR1 SGHRS, CDR2 YFSETQ. V gave up 0 bases and J gave up 2 bases, with 18 bases separating them. The length of the CDR3 is 17 residues. DNA of the CDR3: TGCGCCAGCAGCTTGGCAGTGGGGGGAGAGGGGACCTACGAGCAGTACTTC. Translated: CASSLAVGGEGTYEQYF. The whole variable domain, filled in from reference TRBV5-1 and TRBJ2-7, reads KAGVTQTPRYLIKTRGQQVTLSCSPISGHRSVSWYQQTPGQGLQFLFEYFSETQRNKGNFPGRFSGRQFSNSRSEMNVSTLELGDSALYLCASSLAVGGEGTYEQYFGPGTRLTVT.

The chain combines TRBV30 with TRBJ2-7; D uncertain. This CDR3 contains 11 residues. Germline lookup yields CDR1 GTSNPN and CDR2 SVGIG (reference sequence). Trimming took off 3 bases at V and 2 bases at J, with 5 bases between the two ends. CDR3 sequence (DNA): TGTGCCTGGAGGGGCCCCTACGAGCAGTACTTC. Its protein product is CAWRGPYEQYF.

The rearrangement uses TRBV7-9 and TRBJ2-1; a weak D match, TRBD2 (6 bases). This CDR3 comprises 15 residues. Trimming took off 5 bases at V and 4 bases at J, with 15 bases between the two ends. The V gene's germline CDR1 is SEHNR and CDR2 FQNEAQ (reference sequence). CDR3 amino acids: CASSLDLGGYNEQFF. The CDR3 DNA sequence: TGTGCCAGCAGCCTCGACCTGGGGGGTTACAATGAGCAGTTCTTC.